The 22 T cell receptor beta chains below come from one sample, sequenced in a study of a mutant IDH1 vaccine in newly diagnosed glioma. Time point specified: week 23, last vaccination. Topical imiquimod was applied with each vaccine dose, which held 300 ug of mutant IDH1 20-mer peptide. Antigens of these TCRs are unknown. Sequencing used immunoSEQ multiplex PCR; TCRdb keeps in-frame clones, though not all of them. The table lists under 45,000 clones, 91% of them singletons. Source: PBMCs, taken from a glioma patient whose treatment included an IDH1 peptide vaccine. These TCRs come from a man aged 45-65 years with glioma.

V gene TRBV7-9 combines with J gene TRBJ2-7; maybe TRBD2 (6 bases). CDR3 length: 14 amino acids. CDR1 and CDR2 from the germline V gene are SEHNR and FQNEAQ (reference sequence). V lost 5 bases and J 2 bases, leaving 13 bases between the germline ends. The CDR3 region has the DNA TGTGCCAGCAGCCTCGGGAGATCGGCCTACGAGCAGTACTTC. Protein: CASSLGRSAYEQYF.

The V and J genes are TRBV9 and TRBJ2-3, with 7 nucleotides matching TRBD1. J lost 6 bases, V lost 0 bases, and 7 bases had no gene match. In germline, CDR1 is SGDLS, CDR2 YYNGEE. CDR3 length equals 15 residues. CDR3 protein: CASSVGIGGGDTQYF. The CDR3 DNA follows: TGTGCCAGCAGCGTAGGGATAGGGGGCGGGGATACGCAGTATTTT. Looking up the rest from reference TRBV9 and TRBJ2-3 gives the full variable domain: DSGVTQTPKHLITATGQRVTLRCSPRSGDLSVYWYQQSLDQGLQFLIQYYNGEERAKGNILERFSAQQFPDLHSELNLSSLELGDSALYFCASSVGIGGGDTQYFGPGTRLTVL.

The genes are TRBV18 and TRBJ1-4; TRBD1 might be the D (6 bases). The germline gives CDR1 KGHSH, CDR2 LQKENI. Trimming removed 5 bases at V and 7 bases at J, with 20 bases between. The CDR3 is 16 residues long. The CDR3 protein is CASSSPNRVDFEKLFF. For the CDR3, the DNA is TGTGCCAGCTCATCTCCCAACAGGGTTGATTTTGAAAAACTGTTTTTT.

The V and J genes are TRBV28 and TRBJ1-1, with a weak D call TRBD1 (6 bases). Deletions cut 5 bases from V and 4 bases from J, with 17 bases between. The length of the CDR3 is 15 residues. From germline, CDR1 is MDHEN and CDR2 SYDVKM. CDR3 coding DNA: TGTGCCAGCAGTCCGGGGGCGGGACGGTTCACTGAAGCTTTCTTT. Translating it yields CASSPGAGRFTEAFF.

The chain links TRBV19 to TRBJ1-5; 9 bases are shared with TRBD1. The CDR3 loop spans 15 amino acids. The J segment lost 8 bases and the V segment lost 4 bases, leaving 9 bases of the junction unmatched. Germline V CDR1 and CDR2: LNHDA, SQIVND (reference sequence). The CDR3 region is CASSSYGQGRKPQHF. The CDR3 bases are TGTGCCAGTAGTAGTTACGGACAGGGGAGGAAGCCCCAGCATTTT.

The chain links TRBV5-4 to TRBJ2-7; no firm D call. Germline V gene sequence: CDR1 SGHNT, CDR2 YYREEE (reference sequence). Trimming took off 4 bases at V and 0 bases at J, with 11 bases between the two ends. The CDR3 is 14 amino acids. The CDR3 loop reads CASSPATLSYEQYF. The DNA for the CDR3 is TGTGCCAGCAGCCCCGCCACCCTCTCCTACGAGCAGTACTTC. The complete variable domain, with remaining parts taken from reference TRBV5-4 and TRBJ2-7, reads ETGVTQSPTHLIKTRGQQVTLRCSSQSGHNTVSWYQQALGQGPQFIFQYYREEENGRGNFPPRFSGLQFPNYSSELNVNALELDDSALYLCASSPATLSYEQYFGPGTRLTVT.

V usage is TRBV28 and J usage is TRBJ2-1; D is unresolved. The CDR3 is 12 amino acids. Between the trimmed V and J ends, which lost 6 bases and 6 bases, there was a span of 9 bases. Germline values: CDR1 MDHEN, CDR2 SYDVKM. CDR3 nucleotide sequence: TGTGCCAGCAGCATCACCCTCAATGAGCAGTTCTTC. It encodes CASSITLNEQFF. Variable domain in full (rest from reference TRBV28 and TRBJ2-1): DVKVTQSSRYLVKRTGEKVFLECVQDMDHENMFWYRQDPGLGLRLIYFSYDVKMKEKGDIPEGYSVSREKKERFSLILESASTNQTSMYLCASSITLNEQFFGPGTRLTVL.

The CDR3 sequence is CASSDRLAATQYF. The CDR3 nucleotides read TGTGCCAGCAGTGACAGACTAGCGGCGACCCAGTACTTC. This chain joins TRBV6-1 and TRBJ2-5; 9 nucleotides align to TRBD2. Unmatched junction bases numbered 3, after V lost 3 bases and J lost 7 bases. Germline V CDR1 and CDR2: MNHNS, SASEGT. The CDR3 length is 13 residues.

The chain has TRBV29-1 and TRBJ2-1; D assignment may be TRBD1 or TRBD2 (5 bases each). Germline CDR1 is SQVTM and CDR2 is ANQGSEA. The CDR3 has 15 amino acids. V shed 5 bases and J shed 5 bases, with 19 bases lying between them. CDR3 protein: CSVTTGTISNNEQFF. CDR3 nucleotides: TGCAGCGTTACAACCGGGACCATAAGTAACAATGAGCAGTTCTTC.

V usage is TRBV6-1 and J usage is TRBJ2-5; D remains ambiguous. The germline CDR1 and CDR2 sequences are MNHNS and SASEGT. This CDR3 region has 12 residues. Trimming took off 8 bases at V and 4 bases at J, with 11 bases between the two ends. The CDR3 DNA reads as TGTGCCAGCGGCCGCTCCCCAGAGACCCAGTACTTC. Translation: CASGRSPETQYF.

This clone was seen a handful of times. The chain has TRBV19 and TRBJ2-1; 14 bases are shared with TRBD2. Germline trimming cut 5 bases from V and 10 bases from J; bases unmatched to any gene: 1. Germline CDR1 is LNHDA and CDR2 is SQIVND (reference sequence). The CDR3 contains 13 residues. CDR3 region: CASSGLAGGEQFF. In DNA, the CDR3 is TGTGCCAGTAGTGGACTAGCGGGGGGAGAGCAGTTCTTC.

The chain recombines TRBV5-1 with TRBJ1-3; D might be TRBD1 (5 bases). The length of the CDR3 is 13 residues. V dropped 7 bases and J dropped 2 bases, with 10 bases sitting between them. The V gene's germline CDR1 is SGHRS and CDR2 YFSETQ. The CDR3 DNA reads TGCGCCAGCTGGGGGGGTACTGGAAACACCATATATTTT. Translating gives CASWGGTGNTIYF.

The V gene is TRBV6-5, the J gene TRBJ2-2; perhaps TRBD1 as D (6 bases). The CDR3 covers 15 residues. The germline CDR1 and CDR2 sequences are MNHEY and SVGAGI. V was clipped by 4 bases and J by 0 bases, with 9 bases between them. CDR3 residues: CASSFTGSNTGELFF. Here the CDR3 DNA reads TGTGCCAGCAGTTTCACAGGGTCGAACACCGGGGAGCTGTTTTTT.

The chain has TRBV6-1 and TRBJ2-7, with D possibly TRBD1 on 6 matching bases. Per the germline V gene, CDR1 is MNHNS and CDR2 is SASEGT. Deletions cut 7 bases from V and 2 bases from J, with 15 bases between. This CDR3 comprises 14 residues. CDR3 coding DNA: TGTGCCAGCACGTGGACAGATTCGACCTACGAGCAGTACTTC. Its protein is CASTWTDSTYEQYF.

CDR3 region: CASSLEYNPNYGYTF. CDR3 DNA sequence: TGTGCCAGCAGCTTAGAGTACAACCCTAACTATGGCTACACCTTC. J is TRBJ1-2 and V is TRBV7-9; D call uncertain. The V end was cut by 1 base, the J end by 0 bases, with 9 bases between. The CDR3 contains 15 residues. The germline V gene encodes CDR1 SEHNR and CDR2 FQNEAQ (reference sequence).

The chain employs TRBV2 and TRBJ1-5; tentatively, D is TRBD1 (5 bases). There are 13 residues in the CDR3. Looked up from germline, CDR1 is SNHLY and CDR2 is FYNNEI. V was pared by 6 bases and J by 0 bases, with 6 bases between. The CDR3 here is CASRQASNQPQHF. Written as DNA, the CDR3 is TGTGCCAGCAGACAGGCTAGCAATCAGCCCCAGCATTTT. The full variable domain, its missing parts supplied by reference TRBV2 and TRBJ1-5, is EPEVTQTPSHQVTQMGQEVILRCVPISNHLYFYWYRQILGQKVEFLVSFYNNEISEKSEIFDDQFSVERPDGSNFTLKIRSTKLEDSAMYFCASRQASNQPQHFGDGTRLSIL.

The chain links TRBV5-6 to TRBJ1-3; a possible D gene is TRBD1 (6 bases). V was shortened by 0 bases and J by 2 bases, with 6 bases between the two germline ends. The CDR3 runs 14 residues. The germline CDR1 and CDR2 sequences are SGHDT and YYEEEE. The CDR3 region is CASSLDRAGNTIYF. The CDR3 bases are TGTGCCAGCAGCTTGGACAGGGCTGGAAACACCATATATTTT.

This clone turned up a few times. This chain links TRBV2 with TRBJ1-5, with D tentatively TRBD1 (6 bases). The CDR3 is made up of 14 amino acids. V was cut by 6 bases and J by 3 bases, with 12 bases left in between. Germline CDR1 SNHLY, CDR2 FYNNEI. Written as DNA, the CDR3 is TGTGCCAGCAGGGGGACAAGCTTCAATCAGCCCCAGCATTTT. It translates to CASRGTSFNQPQHF.

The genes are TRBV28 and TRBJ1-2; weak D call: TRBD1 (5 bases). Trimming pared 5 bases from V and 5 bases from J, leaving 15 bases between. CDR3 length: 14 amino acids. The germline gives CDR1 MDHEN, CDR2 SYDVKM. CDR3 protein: CASSKGTRLYGYTF. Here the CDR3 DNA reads TGTGCCAGCAGTAAGGGGACGCGACTTTATGGCTACACCTTC.

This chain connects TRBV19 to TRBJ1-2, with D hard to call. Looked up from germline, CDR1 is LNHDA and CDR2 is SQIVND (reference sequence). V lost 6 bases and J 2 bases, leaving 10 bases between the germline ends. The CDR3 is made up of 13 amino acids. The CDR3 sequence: CASRLDGNYGYTF. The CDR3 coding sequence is TGTGCCAGTAGGCTTGACGGGAACTATGGCTACACCTTC.

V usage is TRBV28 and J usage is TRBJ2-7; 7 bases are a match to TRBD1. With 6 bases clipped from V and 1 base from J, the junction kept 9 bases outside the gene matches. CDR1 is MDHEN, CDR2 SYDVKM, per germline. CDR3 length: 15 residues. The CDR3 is CASRRNTGESYEQYF. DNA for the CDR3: TGTGCCAGCAGGAGGAACACAGGGGAATCCTACGAGCAGTACTTC.

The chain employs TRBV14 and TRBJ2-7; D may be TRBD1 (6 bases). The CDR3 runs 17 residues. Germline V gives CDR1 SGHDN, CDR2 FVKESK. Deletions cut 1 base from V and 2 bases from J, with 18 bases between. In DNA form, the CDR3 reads TGTGCCAGCAGCCAAGGGAAGCGGCAGGGGAAAACCTACGAGCAGTACTTC. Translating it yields CASSQGKRQGKTYEQYF.